This T cell receptor beta chain was recovered during a study of human T cells and chemical hapten exposure. The time point was: patch test 1, 2 weeks after DPC sensitization. Treatment described: therapeutic diphenylcyclopropenone sensitization with weekly scalp DPC. Someone pulled total RNA out of unfractionated whole blood. This clonotype was recorded at least ten times. Its antigen remains unknown. MiXCR, run by TCRdb on the RACE reads, gives a single entry per CDR3 protein. The table lists 75,000 to 100,000 distinct CDR3 sequences, approximately 12% of them singletons, with 3.5% in the top ten. Study-wide findings and caveats: Expanded TCRs made up significantly more big CDR3 similarity clusters than controls did.

The V and J ends lost 10 bases and 8 bases respectively, with 24 bases between them. Per germline, CDR1 WSHSY and CDR2 SAAADI. The CDR3 sequence is 16 residues long. The TCR originated in a woman aged 60-75 years with alopecia areata. Some clones in this sample may be carry-over from other donors' samples. The chain carries TRBV10-2 and TRBJ1-6; tentative D call: TRBD1 (5 bases). The sequencing here drew on whole blood, taken in connection with sensitization to the hapten diphenylcyclopropenone (DPC). The CDR3 is CAIRPTDSGLDSPLHF. The CDR3 region has the DNA TGCGCCATTAGACCCACCGACTCGGGGCTTGATTCACCCCTCCACTTT.